A single sample gave rise to the 21 T cell receptor beta chains below, sequenced in a study of cytomegalovirus exposure and HLA in healthy donors. PCR was performed using 60 Vbeta and 13 Jbeta primers. Sequencing used immunoSEQ multiplex PCR; TCRdb keeps in-frame clones, though not all of them. Of 100,000 to 150,000 clones listed, 75% to 90% are singletons. Sequencing was performed on PBMCs. Receptors originate from a young man in good health and CMV-seropositive.

V gene TRBV12-5 combines with J gene TRBJ1-2; D unresolved. V was trimmed by 2 bases and J by 0 bases, leaving 13 bases between them. This CDR3 has 16 amino acids. The germline V gene has CDR1 LGHNT and CDR2 FRNRAP. DNA for the CDR3: TGTGCTAGTGGTTTGTACCCCGAGCATTCTAACTATGGCTACACCTTC. This sequence encodes CASGLYPEHSNYGYTF. Complete variable domain (other parts from reference TRBV12-5 and TRBJ1-2): DARVTQTPRHKVTEMGQEVTMRCQPILGHNTVFWYRQTMMQGLELLAYFRNRAPLDDSGMPKDRFSAEMPDATLATLKIQPSEPRDSAVYFCASGLYPEHSNYGYTFGSGTRLTVV.

This chain uses TRBV7-2 with TRBJ2-1; 8 positions match TRBD2. Germline CDR1 SGHTA, CDR2 FQGNSA. The CDR3 is 14 amino acids. V shed 5 bases, J shed 10 bases, and the junction held 10 bases outside the gene matches. For the CDR3, the DNA is TGTGCCAGCAGCGCTTCGCGGGGGGCCTTCGAGCAGTTCTTC. This encodes CASSASRGAFEQFF.

This chain joins TRBV7-6 and TRBJ1-6, with D perhaps TRBD1 (6 bases). With 7 bases removed from V and 10 bases from J, the gap between germline ends came to 26 bases. The CDR3 runs to 17 residues. Germline V gives CDR1 SGHVS, CDR2 FNYEAQ. CDR3 loop: CASTSSMAGVGGSPLHF. The CDR3 DNA reads as TGTGCCAGCACCTCGAGTATGGCAGGGGTAGGAGGATCACCCCTCCACTTT.

The V call is TRBV5-6, the J call TRBJ1-4, with 9 bases matching TRBD1. The V segment lost 2 bases and the J segment 8 bases; nucleotides outside the gene matches: 13. Germline loops: CDR1 SGHDT, CDR2 YYEEEE. The CDR3 has 17 amino acids. This chain's CDR3 is CASSFLGGTGRLEKLFF. The CDR3 nucleotides are TGTGCCAGCAGCTTTTTAGGTGGGACAGGGCGCTTAGAAAAACTGTTTTTT. The full variable domain, with the rest looked up from reference TRBV5-6 and TRBJ1-4, is DAGVTQSPTHLIKTRGQQVTLRCSPKSGHDTVSWYQQALGQGPQFIFQYYEEEERQRGNFPDRFSGHQFPNYSSELNVNALLLGDSALYLCASSFLGGTGRLEKLFFGSGTQLSVL.

The J gene is TRBJ1-1, the V gene TRBV6-5; 8 bases match TRBD1. J gave up 1 base and V 8 bases, and 3 bases lay outside the gene matches. Germline V CDR1 and CDR2: MNHEY, SVGAGI. CDR3 length: 13 residues. The CDR3 DNA reads TGTGCCAGCTTGGGACAGGCGAACACTGAAGCTTTCTTT. Amino acids: CASLGQANTEAFF.

Comments on this clone: Other DNA sequences in this specimen translate into the identical CDR3. The chain uses TRBV5-6 and TRBJ2-5; TRBD2 matches at 8 bases. The V gene's germline CDR1 is SGHDT and CDR2 YYEEEE. This CDR3 spans 13 amino acids. The junction had 5 bases not matched to a gene; V was cut back by 5 bases and J by 5 bases. The CDR3 sequence: CASRYGGAETQYF. CDR3 in DNA: TGTGCCAGCAGATACGGGGGGGCTGAGACCCAGTACTTC. The entire variable domain, with the rest obtained from reference TRBV5-6 and TRBJ2-5, is as follows: DAGVTQSPTHLIKTRGQQVTLRCSPKSGHDTVSWYQQALGQGPQFIFQYYEEEERQRGNFPDRFSGHQFPNYSSELNVNALLLGDSALYLCASRYGGAETQYFGPGTRLLVL.

The chain combines TRBV28 with TRBJ2-7; TRBD1 matches 7 bases. V was clipped by 6 bases and J by 2 bases; unmatched bases: 10. Germline V gives CDR1 MDHEN, CDR2 SYDVKM. The CDR3 runs to 15 residues. The CDR3 DNA reads TGTGCCAGCAGGGCCGGGACAGTTCGGACCTACGAGCAGTACTTC. Encoded protein: CASRAGTVRTYEQYF.

V is TRBV9 and J is TRBJ1-1; D gene ambiguous. The CDR3 spans 13 residues. Per germline, CDR1 SGDLS and CDR2 YYNGEE. The V and J ends lost 3 bases and 10 bases respectively, with 16 bases between them. The CDR3 DNA follows: TGTGCCAGCAGCGAAGACATCTACAGCGGAGCTTTCTTT. Translation gives CASSEDIYSGAFF.

There are a few counts of this clone. Here the CDR3 reads CASSLSRGRETQYF. The CDR3 DNA sequence: TGCGCCAGCAGCCTATCACGGGGTAGAGAGACCCAGTACTTC. The chain links TRBV5-1 to TRBJ2-5, with D tentatively TRBD2 (5 bases). Germline V gene lookup returns CDR1 SGHRS and CDR2 YFSETQ. With 4 bases removed from V and 4 bases from J, the gap between germline ends came to 14 bases. This CDR3 has 14 residues.

A few counts support this clone. This chain uses TRBV6-1 with TRBJ2-1; no definite D call. Germline-derived CDR1 and CDR2 are MNHNS and SASEGT. The CDR3 runs to 13 residues. Trimming removed 7 bases at V and 3 bases at J, with 10 bases between. The CDR3 nucleotides are TGTGCCAGCATCGGGTCGATCTACAATGAGCAGTTCTTC. This sequence encodes CASIGSIYNEQFF.

This sequence joins TRBV7-2 and TRBJ2-7, with TRBD1 matching 8 bases. Germline V CDR1 and CDR2: SGHTA, FQGNSA. The CDR3 has 13 amino acids. V trimming: 4 bases; J trimming: 6 bases; junction bases outside the gene matches: 5. The CDR3 DNA follows: TGTGCCAGCAGCTCACGGACAGGGAGCGAGCAGTACTTC. As protein: CASSSRTGSEQYF.

The chain uses TRBV27 and TRBJ1-6; D possibly corresponds to TRBD1 (6 bases). Germline CDR1 reads MNHEY; CDR2 reads SMNVEV (reference sequence). Trimming left V 5 bases short and J 1 base short, with 15 bases between. The CDR3 has 17 amino acids. The CDR3 coding sequence is TGTGCCAGCAGTATTGACAGGCCGTGGTCCTATAATTCACCCCTCCACTTT. Its translation is CASSIDRPWSYNSPLHF.

V and J are TRBV27 and TRBJ2-2; 9 bases align to TRBD2. Germline-derived CDR1 and CDR2 are MNHEY and SMNVEV (reference sequence). Trimming took 9 bases from V and 4 from J; bases not matched to a gene: 6. The CDR3 is 14 amino acids. In nucleotides, the CDR3 is TGTGCCAGTCGGCGGGGGGGCAGCACCGGGGAGCTGTTTTTT. This translates into CASRRGGSTGELFF.

This sequence joins TRBV11-2 and TRBJ1-1; weak D call: TRBD1 (5 bases). CDR1 and CDR2 (germline): SGHAT, FQNNGV. The V end was cut by 5 bases, the J end by 5 bases, with 18 bases between. The CDR3 runs 15 residues. CDR3 nucleotide sequence: TGTGCCAGCAGCGCTACCCCGGGACTGCTTACTGAAGCTTTCTTT. It translates to CASSATPGLLTEAFF.

This clone was detected only a few times. The V call is TRBV18, the J call TRBJ1-1; D uncertain. V dropped 1 base and J dropped 1 base, with 10 bases sitting between them. The CDR3 runs 15 residues. Looked up from germline, CDR1 is KGHSH and CDR2 is LQKENI. CDR3: CASSPLVSRNTEAFF. CDR3 sequence (DNA): TGTGCCAGCTCACCACTTGTTTCGCGGAACACTGAAGCTTTCTTT.

This sequence joins TRBV11-2 and TRBJ1-6; D is undetermined. V lost 5 bases and J lost 16, with 24 bases in between. The V gene's germline CDR1 is SGHAT and CDR2 FQNNGV. The CDR3 spans 15 residues. The chain's CDR3 is CASSPRLDPRSRLHF. In DNA, the CDR3 is TGTGCCAGCAGCCCGAGGTTAGACCCGAGATCGCGGCTCCACTTT.

This sequence joins TRBV10-3 and TRBJ1-1; 7 bases are a match to TRBD1. V was clipped by 3 bases and J by 5 bases; unmatched bases: 3. Germline V gene lookup returns CDR1 ENHRY and CDR2 SYGVKD. The CDR3 length is 13 residues. CDR3 residues: CAISDSRGTEAFF. CDR3 nucleotide sequence: TGTGCCATCAGTGATTCCAGGGGGACTGAAGCTTTCTTT.

The J gene is TRBJ2-5, the V gene TRBV5-6, with D unclear. V lost 4 bases and J 0 bases, leaving 16 bases between the germline ends. Germline loops: CDR1 SGHDT, CDR2 YYEEEE. This CDR3 is 16 amino acids long. CDR3 protein: CASSLAGSVYQETQYF. The CDR3 nucleotides are TGTGCCAGCAGCCTGGCAGGCTCGGTTTACCAAGAGACCCAGTACTTC.

The V gene is TRBV19, the J gene TRBJ2-5; D is uncertain. Germline assignment: CDR1 LNHDA and CDR2 SQIVND (reference sequence). V lost 5 bases, J lost 9 bases, and 19 bases lay in between. This CDR3 region has 14 residues. CDR3 nucleotides: TGTGCCAGTAGTGCTCTACTCGGGTTCTGGGCCCAGTACTTC. Encoded protein: CASSALLGFWAQYF.

CDR3 coding DNA: TGCGCCAGCAGCTTGAGTGCCCGGTGGGAAGCTTTCTTT. Translation gives CASSLSARWEAFF. The chain joins TRBV5-1 to TRBJ1-1; D gene unclear. Germline CDR1 reads SGHRS; CDR2 reads YFSETQ. This CDR3 contains 13 residues. V lost 1 base and J 8 bases, leaving 12 bases between the germline ends.

This chain uses TRBV7-3 with TRBJ1-1, with D possibly being TRBD1 (6 bases). With 5 bases removed from V and 4 bases from J, the gap between germline ends came to 11 bases. Germline V gene data show CDR1 as SGHTA and CDR2 as FQGTGA. The CDR3 extends over 13 amino acids. As DNA, the CDR3 is TGTGCCAGCAGCGAAGTAGGGGGCACTGAAGCTTTCTTT. It is translated as CASSEVGGTEAFF.